This entry lists 16 T cell receptor beta chains sequenced from one sample in a study of cytomegalovirus exposure and HLA in healthy donors. In the PCR, 60 Vbeta and 13 Jbeta primers were used. Profiling relied on immunoSEQ multiplex PCR, and the TCRdb table lists in-frame clones only, not all of them. Of about 190,000 clones listed, roughly 84% are singletons. The sample taken for sequencing was PBMCs. The receptors stem from a woman between 50 and 59 years old in good health and CMV-seropositive.

Of note for this clone: Its ends do not fully match the called genes, so a read error is possible. In nucleotides, the CDR3 is TGTTCCAGCAAGAGGGACGGACAGAACACCGGGAAGCTGTTTTTT. It is translated as CSSKRDGQNTGKLFF. The chain combines TRBV7-9 with TRBJ2-2; possible D gene TRBD1, 6 bases. The CDR3 is 15 residues long. Germline CDR1 SEHNR, CDR2 FQNEAQ (reference sequence). The entire variable domain, with the rest obtained from reference TRBV7-9 and TRBJ2-2, is as follows: DTGVSQNPRHKITKRGQNVTFRCDPISEHNRLYWYRQTLGQGPEFLTYFQNEAQLEKSRLLSDRFSAERPKGSFSTLEIQRTEQGDSAMYLCSSKRDGQNTGKLFFGEGSRLTVL.

This chain joins TRBV2 and TRBJ2-5; TRBD2 matches at 7 bases. The CDR3 totals 14 residues. V trimming: 4 bases; J trimming: 5 bases; junction bases outside the gene matches: 7. Germline CDR1 SNHLY, CDR2 FYNNEI. This CDR3 is CASSARTSGETQYF. The CDR3 nucleotides read TGTGCCAGCAGTGCCAGGACTAGTGGGGAGACCCAGTACTTC.

This clone was found once. V gene TRBV5-1 combines with J gene TRBJ2-5; D perhaps matches TRBD1 (6 bases). The CDR3 runs 15 residues. Trimming left V 9 bases short and J 4 bases short, with 22 bases between. The V gene's germline CDR1 is SGHRS and CDR2 YFSETQ. The CDR3 DNA reads TGCGCCACCCAGGGGACACCCGGATCCTCAGAGACCCAGTACTTC. Its protein is CATQGTPGSSETQYF.

The genes are TRBV19 and TRBJ2-5; the match to TRBD1 covers 8 bases. This CDR3 region has 14 residues. The V segment lost 9 bases and the J segment 3 bases; nucleotides outside the gene matches: 9. Germline V gene data show CDR1 as LNHDA and CDR2 as SQIVND (reference sequence). The DNA for the CDR3 is TGTGCCAGACCCAGGGGGCCCTTAGAAGAGACCCAGTACTTC. It codes for CARPRGPLEETQYF.

V usage is TRBV4-1 and J usage is TRBJ1-2, with TRBD1 as a possible D gene (5 bases). V shed 3 bases and J shed 1 base, with 9 bases lying between them. The CDR3 is made up of 14 amino acids. The germline V gene encodes CDR1 MGHRA and CDR2 YSYEKL. The CDR3 is CASSHPTVNYGYTF. DNA for the CDR3: TGCGCCAGCAGCCACCCGACAGTTAACTATGGCTACACCTTC.

In nucleotides, the CDR3 is TGTGCCAGCAGTTCGACAGGGGGAAACACCATATATTTT. Its protein product is CASSSTGGNTIYF. This sequence joins TRBV6-5 and TRBJ1-3; 7 positions agree with TRBD1. V lost 4 bases to trimming and J lost 4 bases; unmatched junction nucleotides: 1. The CDR3 has 13 residues. CDR1 MNHEY and CDR2 SVGAGI come from the germline V gene.

The chain employs TRBV7-2 and TRBJ2-5; the match to TRBD2 covers 7 bases. The CDR3 is 15 amino acids. Looked up from germline, CDR1 is SGHTA and CDR2 is FQGNSA. Trimming took 5 bases from V and 5 from J; bases not matched to a gene: 11. CDR3 amino acids: CASSQRWGEGETQYF. The CDR3 DNA follows: TGTGCCAGCAGCCAGAGGTGGGGGGAGGGTGAGACCCAGTACTTC. Looking up the rest from reference TRBV7-2 and TRBJ2-5 gives the full variable domain: GAGVSQSPSNKVTEKGKDVELRCDPISGHTALYWYRQSLGQGLEFLIYFQGNSAPDKSGLPSDRFSAERTGGSVSTLTIQRTQQEDSAVYLCASSQRWGEGETQYFGPGTRLLVL.

The gene calls are TRBV5-1 and TRBJ2-3; 11 positions agree with TRBD2. The V segment lost 2 bases and the J segment 2 bases; nucleotides outside the gene matches: 1. This CDR3 has 15 amino acids. Germline V gene sequence: CDR1 SGHRS, CDR2 YFSETQ. DNA for the CDR3: TGCGCCAGCAGCTTACTAGCGGGGGCCACAGATACGCAGTATTTT. It specifies CASSLLAGATDTQYF. The variable domain in full, with the rest retrieved from reference TRBV5-1 and TRBJ2-3, is KAGVTQTPRYLIKTRGQQVTLSCSPISGHRSVSWYQQTPGQGLQFLFEYFSETQRNKGNFPGRFSGRQFSNSRSEMNVSTLELGDSALYLCASSLLAGATDTQYFGPGTRLTVL.

This chain connects TRBV11-2 to TRBJ1-2; D ambiguous. Germline values: CDR1 SGHAT, CDR2 FQNNGV. This CDR3 is built from 15 residues. The V gene lost 5 bases and the J gene lost 6 bases, with 19 bases spanning the gap. CDR3 residues: CASSHLFEGSDGYTF. The DNA for the CDR3 is TGTGCCAGCAGCCATCTATTCGAGGGTAGCGATGGCTACACCTTC.

The chain links TRBV9 to TRBJ2-2; 9 bases agree with TRBD2. In germline, CDR1 is SGDLS, CDR2 YYNGEE. Losses at the gene ends were 6 bases for V and 1 base for J; bases not matched to a gene: 4. The CDR3 spans 15 residues. The CDR3 DNA is TGTGCCAGCAACCTAGCGGGACAGAACACCGGGGAGCTGTTTTTT. Translating gives CASNLAGQNTGELFF.

This chain connects TRBV28 to TRBJ1-2; possibly TRBD1 for D (6 bases). The CDR3 length is 12 residues. Germline lookup yields CDR1 MDHEN and CDR2 SYDVKM. V lost 3 bases to trimming and J lost 5 bases, with 7 bases between them. The CDR3 sequence is CASSFGQYGYTF. CDR3 nucleotides: TGTGCCAGCAGTTTTGGACAGTATGGCTACACCTTC.

The chain is built from TRBV14 and TRBJ1-4; the match to TRBD1 covers 8 bases. Germline V gene data show CDR1 as SGHDN and CDR2 as FVKESK. V dropped 4 bases and J dropped 8; count of bases not matched to a gene: 9. The CDR3 runs to 15 residues. The CDR3 DNA follows: TGTGCCAGCAGCCCGAATCAGGGGGCGATAGAAAAACTGTTTTTT. Residues: CASSPNQGAIEKLFF. The whole variable domain, remainder taken from reference TRBV14 and TRBJ1-4, is EAGVTQFPSHSVIEKGQTVTLRCDPISGHDNLYWYRRVMGKEIKFLLHFVKESKQDESGMPNNRFLAERTGGTYSTLKVQPAELEDSGVYFCASSPNQGAIEKLFFGSGTQLSVL.

V is TRBV7-8 and J is TRBJ1-5; D is unresolved. Trimming stripped 0 bases from V and 7 bases from J, with 7 bases between. The germline V gene has CDR1 SGHVS and CDR2 FQNEAQ. The CDR3 is 13 residues long. The CDR3 protein is CASSLALIQPQHF. The DNA for the CDR3 is TGTGCCAGCAGCTTAGCGCTAATCCAGCCCCAGCATTTT.

The chain employs TRBV29-1 and TRBJ2-3; 8 positions match TRBD2. Germline lookup yields CDR1 SQVTM and CDR2 ANQGSEA. The V and J ends lost 4 bases and 0 bases, in that order; junction bases with no gene match: 6. The CDR3 length is 15 residues. The CDR3, as DNA: TGCAGCGTTGGAACCGGGGGGGGTAGCACAGATACGCAGTATTTT. It yields the protein CSVGTGGGSTDTQYF.

The CDR3 nucleotides read TGTGCCAGCAGCTTAATAGGGGATTCACCCCTCCACTTT. Encoded protein: CASSLIGDSPLHF. The chain links TRBV7-2 to TRBJ1-6, with a tentative D call TRBD1 (5 bases). CDR1 and CDR2 from the germline V gene are SGHTA and FQGNSA. V lost 2 bases to trimming and J lost 8 bases, with 7 bases between them. The CDR3 totals 13 residues. Filled out from reference TRBV7-2 and TRBJ1-6, the complete variable domain reads GAGVSQSPSNKVTEKGKDVELRCDPISGHTALYWYRQSLGQGLEFLIYFQGNSAPDKSGLPSDRFSAERTGGSVSTLTIQRTQQEDSAVYLCASSLIGDSPLHFGNGTRLTVT.

The rearrangement uses TRBV25-1 and TRBJ1-2, with D perhaps TRBD1 (6 bases). Germline CDR1 is MGHDK and CDR2 is SYGVNS. V was shortened by 0 bases and J by 4 bases, with 9 bases between the two germline ends. This CDR3 is 14 amino acids long. The CDR3 region has the DNA TGTGCCAGCAGTGAATACGGACAGATCTATGGCTACACCTTC. Translating gives CASSEYGQIYGYTF.